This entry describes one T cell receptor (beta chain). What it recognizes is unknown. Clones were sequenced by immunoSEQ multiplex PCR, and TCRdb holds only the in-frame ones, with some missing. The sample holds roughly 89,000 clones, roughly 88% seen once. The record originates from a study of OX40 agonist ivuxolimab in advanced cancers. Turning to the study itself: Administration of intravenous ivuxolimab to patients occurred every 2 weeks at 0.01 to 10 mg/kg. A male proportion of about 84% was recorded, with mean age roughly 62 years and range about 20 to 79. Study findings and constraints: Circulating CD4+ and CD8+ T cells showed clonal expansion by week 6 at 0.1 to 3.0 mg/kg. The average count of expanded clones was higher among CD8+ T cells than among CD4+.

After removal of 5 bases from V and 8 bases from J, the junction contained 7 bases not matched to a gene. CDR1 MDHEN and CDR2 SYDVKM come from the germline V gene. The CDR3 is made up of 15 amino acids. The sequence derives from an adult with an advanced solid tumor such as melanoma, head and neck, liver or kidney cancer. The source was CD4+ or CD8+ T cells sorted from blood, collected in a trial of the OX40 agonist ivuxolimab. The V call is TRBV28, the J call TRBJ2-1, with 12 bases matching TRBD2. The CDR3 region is CASSPLTSGSDEQFF. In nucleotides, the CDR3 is TGTGCCAGCAGTCCGTTGACTAGCGGGAGCGATGAGCAGTTCTTC.